A single sample is the source of the 30 T cell receptor beta chains below, sequenced in a study of shared clonotypes between healthy human individuals. Naivety among CD8 cells was defined by CD45RO negativity and positive CCR7 selection, thereby excluding terminally differentiated effector memory CD45RA+ cells. Clones were read by immunoSEQ multiplex PCR, and TCRdb kept only the in-frame ones, dropping some. The sample lists around 620,000 clones; 85% to 95% were seen once. Sequencing input: naive CD8+ T cells sorted from blood. These TCRs come from a woman aged 25 to 39 in good health.

The chain is built from TRBV7-9 and TRBJ2-1; maybe TRBD2 (6 bases). Trimming removed 3 bases from V and 13 bases from J, with 19 bases in between. The V gene's germline CDR1 is SEHNR and CDR2 FQNEAQ (reference sequence). The CDR3 loop spans 14 amino acids. The CDR3 reads CASSFRQGGSRQFF. DNA of the CDR3: TGTGCCAGCAGCTTTCGGCAGGGAGGTTCCCGTCAGTTCTTC.

V is TRBV29-1 and J is TRBJ2-1; weak D call: TRBD1 (6 bases). This CDR3 spans 12 amino acids. The germline gives CDR1 SQVTM, CDR2 ANQGSEA. Trimming took 0 bases from V and 6 from J, leaving 6 bases between them. The CDR3 DNA sequence: TGCAGCGTTGAAGAGACAGGCAATGAGCAGTTCTTC. Protein product: CSVEETGNEQFF.

V gene TRBV2 combines with J gene TRBJ2-1; 7 nucleotides match TRBD2. Per the germline V gene, CDR1 is SNHLY and CDR2 is FYNNEI. This CDR3 has 16 amino acids. With V trimmed by 1 base and J by 3 bases, 6 bases remained unmatched. The CDR3 region is CASSEEGTSVYNEQFF. The CDR3, as DNA: TGTGCCAGCAGTGAAGAGGGCACTAGCGTCTACAATGAGCAGTTCTTC.

The chain carries TRBV19 and TRBJ2-7; D might be TRBD1 (5 bases). Germline V CDR1 and CDR2: LNHDA, SQIVND (reference sequence). The CDR3 covers 14 residues. V lost 6 bases and J lost 0, with 12 bases in between. The CDR3 sequence is CASSIQGYSYEQYF. DNA of the CDR3: TGTGCCAGTAGCATTCAGGGTTACTCCTACGAGCAGTACTTC.

This clone appeared a single time. This chain links TRBV11-1 with TRBJ1-1; 7 nucleotides align to TRBD1. Looked up from germline, CDR1 is SGHAT and CDR2 is FQDESV (reference sequence). The CDR3 sequence is 18 residues long. J was trimmed by 0 bases and V by 5 bases; bases with no gene match: 15. DNA for the CDR3: TGTGCCAGCAGCATCGACCGGACAGGAGGACGTCTGAACACTGAAGCTTTCTTT. Protein product: CASSIDRTGGRLNTEAFF.

The chain recombines TRBV7-6 with TRBJ2-7; TRBD1 might be the D (5 bases). V shed 4 bases and J shed 4 bases, with 17 bases lying between them. The CDR3 is 15 residues long. Germline V lookup: CDR1 SGHVS, CDR2 FNYEAQ. The CDR3 region has the DNA TGTGCCAGCAGCTCCAGGGCTAGGGATTCGTACGAGCAGTACTTC. Protein sequence: CASSSRARDSYEQYF.

This chain uses TRBV27 with TRBJ2-3; D remains unclear. Looked up from germline, CDR1 is MNHEY and CDR2 is SMNVEV (reference sequence). V lost 6 bases and J 2 bases, leaving 12 bases between the germline ends. The CDR3 is 14 amino acids. The CDR3, as DNA: TGTGCCAGCAGCAGCTTACCCCCCACAGATACGCAGTATTTT. Translating it yields CASSSLPPTDTQYF.

This rearrangement joins TRBV28 to TRBJ1-2, with a tentative D call TRBD1 (5 bases). Trimming stripped 2 bases from V and 0 bases from J, with 10 bases between. Per germline, CDR1 MDHEN and CDR2 SYDVKM. This CDR3 region has 15 residues. CDR3 region: CASSLRAGTNYGYTF. CDR3 sequence (DNA): TGTGCCAGCAGTTTACGGGCAGGGACTAACTATGGCTACACCTTC.

This rearrangement joins TRBV7-2 to TRBJ2-5; no clear D. With the DNA end fitting TRBJ2-7 better, the J assignment may be wrong. There are 15 residues in the CDR3. Per germline, CDR1 SGHTA and CDR2 FQGNSA. CDR3 coding DNA: TGTGCCAGCAGCGTTGCCCGGGCTAGTTCCTACGAGCAGTACTTC. It encodes CASSVARASSYEQYF.

This clone was counted once. The rearrangement joins TRBV4-1 to TRBJ2-5, with no clear D. TRBJ2-7 explains the end of the DNA better; the J call may be wrong. The CDR3 runs to 15 residues. Germline-derived CDR1 and CDR2 are MGHRA and YSYEKL. CDR3 sequence: CASSQDFGDSYEQYF. The CDR3 region has the DNA TGCGCCAGCAGCCAAGATTTTGGGGACTCCTACGAGCAGTACTTC.

This chain connects TRBV5-4 to TRBJ2-1; D is unresolved. V was clipped by 0 bases and J by 5 bases, with 3 bases between them. The germline V gene has CDR1 SGHNT and CDR2 YYREEE (reference sequence). The CDR3 has 12 amino acids. The CDR3 region has the DNA TGTGCCAGCAGCTTGGCGGACAATGAGCAGTTCTTC. Residues: CASSLADNEQFF.

The chain couples TRBV11-2 to TRBJ1-1, with D hard to call. Trimming shortened V by 2 bases and J by 1 base, and 14 bases separated the two germline ends. Germline CDR1 and CDR2: SGHAT and FQNNGV. CDR3 length equals 16 residues. The DNA of the CDR3 is TGTGCCAGCAGCTTATGGTTACCGAGCTCGAACACTGAAGCTTTCTTT. This encodes CASSLWLPSSNTEAFF. Full variable domain (outside the CDR3, taken from reference TRBV11-2 and TRBJ1-1): EAGVAQSPRYKIIEKRQSVAFWCNPISGHATLYWYQQILGQGPKLLIQFQNNGVVDDSQLPKDRFSAERLKGVDSTLKIQPAKLEDSAVYLCASSLWLPSSNTEAFFGQGTRLTVV.

CDR3 in DNA: TGTGCCAGCAGCTTGGGACAGGGGCTCTACAATGAGCAGTTCTTC. It translates to CASSLGQGLYNEQFF. The chain combines TRBV7-7 with TRBJ2-1, with TRBD1 matching 10 bases. The V segment lost 3 bases and the J segment 3 bases; nucleotides outside the gene matches: 2. The CDR3 consists of 15 residues. Germline assignment: CDR1 SSHAT and CDR2 FNYEAQ (reference sequence).

The chain has TRBV29-1 and TRBJ2-5, with D perhaps TRBD1 (6 bases). The CDR3 has 13 amino acids. Trimming pared 2 bases from V and 1 base from J, leaving 8 bases between. Germline values: CDR1 SQVTM, CDR2 ANQGSEA. CDR3 nucleotides: TGCAGCGTTGAATGGGGGCTCCAAGAGACCCAGTACTTC. Protein sequence: CSVEWGLQETQYF.

This clone occurred once. This chain uses TRBV9 with TRBJ1-1; a weak D match, TRBD1 (6 bases). V lost 3 bases and J lost 2, with 8 bases in between. This CDR3 has 13 amino acids. The germline V gene encodes CDR1 SGDLS and CDR2 YYNGEE. The CDR3 reads CASSEGTNTEAFF. Here the CDR3 DNA reads TGTGCCAGCAGCGAGGGGACAAACACTGAAGCTTTCTTT.

V gene TRBV7-9 combines with J gene TRBJ1-3; D is unclear. V dropped 11 bases and J dropped 2 bases, with 22 bases sitting between them. This CDR3 spans 16 amino acids. The V gene's germline CDR1 is SEHNR and CDR2 FQNEAQ (reference sequence). CDR3 amino acids: CAGIDLKWLPGNTIYF. The CDR3 nucleotides read TGTGCCGGCATAGACCTGAAGTGGTTACCTGGAAACACCATATATTTT.

The genes are TRBV7-6 and TRBJ2-7, with D unresolved. This CDR3 is built from 13 residues. Germline assignment: CDR1 SGHVS and CDR2 FNYEAQ. V shed 0 bases and J shed 6 bases, with 9 bases lying between them. The CDR3 is CASSLAPLREQYF. CDR3 bases: TGTGCCAGCAGCTTAGCCCCACTTCGCGAGCAGTACTTC.

The rearrangement uses TRBV28 and TRBJ2-7, with 9 bases fitting TRBD2. V lost 7 bases and J lost 0; bases outside the gene matches: 4. Germline loops: CDR1 MDHEN, CDR2 SYDVKM. The CDR3 loop spans 14 amino acids. CDR3 region: CASNPSGTSYEQYF. The CDR3 coding sequence is TGTGCCAGCAACCCTAGCGGGACCTCCTACGAGCAGTACTTC.

V gene TRBV11-2 combines with J gene TRBJ2-7, with 8 bases aligning to TRBD2. CDR1 is SGHAT and CDR2 is FQNNGV in the germline V gene. CDR3 length equals 17 residues. Trimming cost V 5 bases and J 5 bases; bases outside gene matches: 17. The CDR3: CASSMLRSSGPPNEQYF. The CDR3 DNA sequence: TGTGCCAGCAGCATGCTACGATCTAGCGGGCCCCCCAACGAGCAGTACTTC.

The rearrangement joins TRBV5-8 to TRBJ2-3, with TRBD2 identical over 13 bases. The CDR3 contains 18 residues. Germline V gene data show CDR1 as SGHTS and CDR2 as YDEGEE. Trimming removed 3 bases from V and 1 base from J; junction bases left unmatched: 8. The CDR3: CASSSSGTSGTGTDTQYF. The CDR3 DNA follows: TGTGCCAGCAGCTCCTCCGGGACTAGCGGGACAGGCACAGATACGCAGTATTTT.

This clone was detected only once. This chain joins TRBV9 and TRBJ2-7; D call uncertain. V shed 3 bases and J shed 3 bases, with 19 bases lying between them. Germline V CDR1 and CDR2: SGDLS, YYNGEE. CDR3 length: 16 amino acids. This CDR3 reads CASSAATETKNYEQYF. The CDR3 bases are TGTGCCAGCAGCGCGGCTACCGAGACAAAGAACTACGAGCAGTACTTC.

This chain connects TRBV6-6 to TRBJ2-3; a possible D gene is TRBD2 (5 bases). CDR3 length: 13 residues. CDR1 and CDR2 from the germline V gene are MNHNY and SVGAGI (reference sequence). V dropped 6 bases and J dropped 5 bases, with 12 bases sitting between them. In nucleotides, the CDR3 is TGTGCCAGCAGCCCTCCCGGACTAGATACGCAGTATTTT. Amino acid sequence: CASSPPGLDTQYF.

CDR3 DNA sequence: TGTGCCAGCAGCCCCCCTCTAGCCAAAAACATTCAGTACTTC. Amino acids: CASSPPLAKNIQYF. This chain links TRBV7-9 with TRBJ2-4; D unclear. The ends were cut back, 5 bases at V and 0 bases at J, with 8 bases in the middle. Germline V lookup: CDR1 SEHNR, CDR2 FQNEAQ (reference sequence). There are 14 residues in the CDR3.

The chain employs TRBV13 and TRBJ2-5, with D unclear. The end of the DNA is better explained by TRBJ2-7, so the J call may be wrong. Per germline, CDR1 PRHDT and CDR2 FYEKMQ (reference sequence). This CDR3 spans 15 amino acids. The CDR3 here is CASSLGGRSPYEQYF. The DNA of the CDR3 is TGTGCCAGCAGCTTAGGTGGCAGATCACCCTACGAGCAGTACTTC.

The chain employs TRBV13 and TRBJ2-3; D is undetermined. This CDR3 has 15 residues. Looked up from germline, CDR1 is PRHDT and CDR2 is FYEKMQ (reference sequence). Trimming shortened V by 4 bases and J by 1 base, and 12 bases separated the two germline ends. CDR3 region: CASSSRSKGTDTQYF. CDR3 DNA sequence: TGTGCCAGCAGCTCACGTTCGAAGGGCACAGATACGCAGTATTTT.

The rearrangement links TRBV9 to TRBJ2-7; 14 positions agree with TRBD2. CDR1 is SGDLS and CDR2 is YYNGEE in the germline V gene. With V trimmed by 0 bases and J by 4 bases, 3 bases remained unmatched. CDR3 length: 16 amino acids. The CDR3 DNA reads as TGTGCCAGCAGCGTAGGGACTAGCGGGAGGAGGTACGAGCAGTACTTC. It translates to CASSVGTSGRRYEQYF.

The chain links TRBV13 to TRBJ2-1, with 7 bases fitting TRBD2. The CDR3 has 16 amino acids. Germline lookup yields CDR1 PRHDT and CDR2 FYEKMQ (reference sequence). V trimming: 1 base; J trimming: 4 bases; junction bases outside the gene matches: 7. The CDR3, as DNA: TGTGCCAGCAGCTTAGTCGCGGGAGTGGGGTACAATGAGCAGTTCTTC. Its translation is CASSLVAGVGYNEQFF.

Concerning this clone itself: Other DNA sequences in this sample translate to the same CDR3. V is TRBV9 and J is TRBJ1-1, with D maybe TRBD1 (5 bases). Germline V gives CDR1 SGDLS, CDR2 YYNGEE. The V gene lost 0 bases and the J gene lost 2 bases, with 8 bases spanning the gap. The CDR3 consists of 14 residues. In nucleotides, the CDR3 is TGTGCCAGCAGCGTAGCGGGGGTAAACACTGAAGCTTTCTTT. It yields the protein CASSVAGVNTEAFF.

V gene TRBV5-6 combines with J gene TRBJ2-7, with 9 nucleotides matching TRBD2. V gave up 6 bases and J gave up 3 bases; unmatched junction bases: 7. This CDR3 comprises 14 residues. Germline V CDR1 and CDR2: SGHDT, YYEEEE. CDR3 nucleotide sequence: TGTGCCAGCATCCCCAGCGGGAGGCTCTACGAGCAGTACTTC. Its protein product is CASIPSGRLYEQYF.

The rearrangement links TRBV19 to TRBJ2-3, with 9 nucleotides matching TRBD2. CDR1 is LNHDA, CDR2 SQIVND, per germline (reference sequence). J was trimmed by 2 bases and V by 4 bases; bases with no gene match: 7. This CDR3 spans 16 amino acids. The CDR3 reads CASSTGREGITDTQYF. The CDR3 DNA sequence: TGTGCCAGTAGTACCGGGCGGGAGGGCATCACAGATACGCAGTATTTT.